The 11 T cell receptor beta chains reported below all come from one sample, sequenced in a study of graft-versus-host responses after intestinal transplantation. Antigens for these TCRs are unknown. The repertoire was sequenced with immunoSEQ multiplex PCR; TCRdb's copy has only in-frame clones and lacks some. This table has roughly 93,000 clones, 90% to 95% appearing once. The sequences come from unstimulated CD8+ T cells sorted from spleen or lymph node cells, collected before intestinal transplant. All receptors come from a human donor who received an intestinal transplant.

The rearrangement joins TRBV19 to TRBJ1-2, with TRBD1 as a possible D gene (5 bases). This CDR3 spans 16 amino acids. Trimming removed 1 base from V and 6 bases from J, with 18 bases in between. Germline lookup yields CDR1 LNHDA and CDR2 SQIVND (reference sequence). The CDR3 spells CASSIAALTGADGYTF. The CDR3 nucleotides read TGTGCCAGTAGTATAGCCGCACTAACAGGAGCTGATGGCTACACCTTC. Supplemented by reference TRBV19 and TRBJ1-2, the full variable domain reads DGGITQSPKYLFRKEGQNVTLSCEQNLNHDAMYWYRQDPGQGLRLIYYSQIVNDFQKGDIAEGYSVSREKKESFPLTVTSAQKNPTAFYLCASSIAALTGADGYTFGSGTRLTVV.

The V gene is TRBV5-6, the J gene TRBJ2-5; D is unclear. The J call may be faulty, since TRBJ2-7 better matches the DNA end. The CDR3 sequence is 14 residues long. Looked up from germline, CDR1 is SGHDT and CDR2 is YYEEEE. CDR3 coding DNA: TGTGCCAGCAGTTACGGTGACTCCTCCTACGAGCAGTACTTC. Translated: CASSYGDSSYEQYF.

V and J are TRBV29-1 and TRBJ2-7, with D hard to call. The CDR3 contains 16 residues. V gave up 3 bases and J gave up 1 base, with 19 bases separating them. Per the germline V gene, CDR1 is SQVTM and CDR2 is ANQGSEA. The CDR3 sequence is CSVDPGGSGSSYEQYF. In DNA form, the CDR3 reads TGCAGCGTTGACCCAGGTGGCAGTGGGTCGTCCTACGAGCAGTACTTC.

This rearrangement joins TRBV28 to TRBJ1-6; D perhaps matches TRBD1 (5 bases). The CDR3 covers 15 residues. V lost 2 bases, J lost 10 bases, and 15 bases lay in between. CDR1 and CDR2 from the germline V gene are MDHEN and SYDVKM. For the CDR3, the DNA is TGTGCCAGCAGTTTACGGGGGAGTTTTCCATCACCCCTCCACTTT. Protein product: CASSLRGSFPSPLHF.

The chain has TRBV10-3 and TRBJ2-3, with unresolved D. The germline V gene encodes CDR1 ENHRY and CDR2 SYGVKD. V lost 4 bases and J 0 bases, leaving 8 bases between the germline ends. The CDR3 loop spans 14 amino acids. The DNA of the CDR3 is TGTGCCATCAGTGGAGTCGGGAGCACAGATACGCAGTATTTT. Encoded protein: CAISGVGSTDTQYF.

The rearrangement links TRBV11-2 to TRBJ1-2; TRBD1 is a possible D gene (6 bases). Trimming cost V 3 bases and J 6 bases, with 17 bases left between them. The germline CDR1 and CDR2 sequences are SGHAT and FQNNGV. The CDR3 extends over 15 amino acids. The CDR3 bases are TGTGCCAGCAGCTTCACAGGGAGTCCCTATGATGGCTACACCTTC. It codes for CASSFTGSPYDGYTF.

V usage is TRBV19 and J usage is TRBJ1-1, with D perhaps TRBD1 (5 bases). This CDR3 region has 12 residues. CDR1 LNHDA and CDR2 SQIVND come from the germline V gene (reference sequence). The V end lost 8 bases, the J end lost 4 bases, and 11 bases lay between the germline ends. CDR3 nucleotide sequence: TGTGCCAGTGGCTACGGGGGCACTGAAGCTTTCTTT. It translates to CASGYGGTEAFF.

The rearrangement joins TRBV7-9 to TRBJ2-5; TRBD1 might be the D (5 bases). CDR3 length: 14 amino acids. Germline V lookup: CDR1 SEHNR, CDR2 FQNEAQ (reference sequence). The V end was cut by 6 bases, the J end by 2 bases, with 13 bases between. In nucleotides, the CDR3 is TGTGCCAGCAGGTCGACAGCCAAACAAGAGACCCAGTACTTC. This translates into CASRSTAKQETQYF. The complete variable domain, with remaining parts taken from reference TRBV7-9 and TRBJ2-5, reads DTGVSQNPRHKITKRGQNVTFRCDPISEHNRLYWYRQTLGQGPEFLTYFQNEAQLEKSRLLSDRFSAERPKGSFSTLEIQRTEQGDSAMYLCASRSTAKQETQYFGPGTRLLVL.

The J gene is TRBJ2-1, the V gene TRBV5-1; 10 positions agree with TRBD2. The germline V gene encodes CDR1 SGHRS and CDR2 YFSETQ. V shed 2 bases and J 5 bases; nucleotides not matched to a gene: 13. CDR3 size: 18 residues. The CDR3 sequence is CASSFTPLSGGRNNEQFF. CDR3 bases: TGCGCCAGCAGCTTTACACCTCTTAGCGGGGGGCGGAACAATGAGCAGTTCTTC.

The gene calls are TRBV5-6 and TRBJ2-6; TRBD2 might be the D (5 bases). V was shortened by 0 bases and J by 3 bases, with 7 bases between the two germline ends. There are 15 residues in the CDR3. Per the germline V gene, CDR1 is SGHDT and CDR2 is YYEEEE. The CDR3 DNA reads TGTGCCAGCAGCTTGGGCGGGTTTGGGGCCAACGTCCTGACTTTC. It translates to CASSLGGFGANVLTF. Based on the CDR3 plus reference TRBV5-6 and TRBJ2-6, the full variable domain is DAGVTQSPTHLIKTRGQQVTLRCSPKSGHDTVSWYQQALGQGPQFIFQYYEEEERQRGNFPDRFSGHQFPNYSSELNVNALLLGDSALYLCASSLGGFGANVLTFGAGSRLTVL.

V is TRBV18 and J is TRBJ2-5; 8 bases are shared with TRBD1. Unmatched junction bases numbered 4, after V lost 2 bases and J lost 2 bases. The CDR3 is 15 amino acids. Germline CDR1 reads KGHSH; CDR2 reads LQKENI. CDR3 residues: CASSPNRQGQETQYF. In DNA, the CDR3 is TGTGCCAGCTCACCAAATCGACAGGGGCAAGAGACCCAGTACTTC.